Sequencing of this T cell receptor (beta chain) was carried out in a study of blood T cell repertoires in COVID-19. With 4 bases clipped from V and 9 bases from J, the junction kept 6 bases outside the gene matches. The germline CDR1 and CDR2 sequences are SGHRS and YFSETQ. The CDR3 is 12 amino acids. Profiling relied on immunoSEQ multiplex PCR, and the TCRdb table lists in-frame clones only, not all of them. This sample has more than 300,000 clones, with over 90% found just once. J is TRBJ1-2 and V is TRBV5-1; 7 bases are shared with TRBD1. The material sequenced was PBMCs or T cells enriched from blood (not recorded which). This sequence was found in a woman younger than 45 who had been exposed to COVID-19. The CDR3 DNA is TGCGCCAGCAGCGTCACAGGGGACCGCTACACCTTC. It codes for CASSVTGDRYTF. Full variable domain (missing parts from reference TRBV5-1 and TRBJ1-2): KAGVTQTPRYLIKTRGQQVTLSCSPISGHRSVSWYQQTPGQGLQFLFEYFSETQRNKGNFPGRFSGRQFSNSRSEMNVSTLELGDSALYLCASSVTGDRYTFGSGTRLTVV.